The 31 T cell receptor beta chains listed next were all sequenced from one sample in a study of T-cell memory formation after mild COVID-19. In TCRdb, the 5' RACE reads were re-called with MiXCR into one record per CDR3 protein. The sample lists some 180,000 distinct CDR3 sequences, about a fifth seen once, with 3.9% in the top ten. Sequencing was done on a sample of PBMCs or a T cell subset sorted from them (not recorded which). These receptors originate from a man between 18 and 29 years old who had mild COVID-19 (a few samples of this study predate the infection). Cell type and time point are not known.

V gene TRBV4-1 combines with J gene TRBJ2-7; 10 nucleotides match TRBD1. In germline, CDR1 is MGHRA, CDR2 YSYEKL. The junction had 1 base not matched to a gene; V was cut back by 0 bases and J by 5 bases. The length of the CDR3 is 14 residues. The CDR3 region has the DNA TGCGCCAGCAGCCAAGAGGGACAGGGGAACGAGCAGTACGTC. Protein product: CASSQEGQGNEQYV.

This clonotype has a count of ten or more. The V call is TRBV7-8, the J call TRBJ2-3; possibly TRBD1 or TRBD2 for D (5 bases each). CDR3 length: 14 amino acids. Germline CDR1 is SGHVS and CDR2 is FQNEAQ. The ends were cut back, 5 bases at V and 1 base at J, with 10 bases in the middle. The CDR3 sequence is CASSPVGGTDTQYF. The CDR3 coding sequence is TGTGCCAGCAGCCCGGTGGGGGGCACAGATACGCAGTATTTT.

CDR3 sequence reads: CASSYRGQGREQYV. The DNA of the CDR3 is TGTGCCAGCAGTTATAGGGGACAGGGGCGCGAGCAGTACGTC. The chain is built from TRBV6-2 or TRBV6-3 and TRBJ2-7; 10 nucleotides align to TRBD1. In germline, CDR1 is MNHEY, CDR2 SVGEGT. The CDR3 runs 14 residues. The J segment lost 6 bases and the V segment lost 3 bases, leaving 5 bases of the junction unmatched.

The CDR3 nucleotides are TGTGCCAGCAGCCGTACAGGGTTTGGCAACGAGCAGTACTTC. Its protein product is CASSRTGFGNEQYF. The gene calls are TRBV4-2 and TRBJ2-7; D possibly corresponds to TRBD1 (6 bases). Trimming pared 4 bases from V and 5 bases from J, leaving 15 bases between. CDR3 length: 14 amino acids. Germline CDR1 reads LGHNA; CDR2 reads YNFKEQ.

The table lists this clonotype with a few counts. V is TRBV4-3 and J is TRBJ2-3; D is uncertain. Per the germline V gene, CDR1 is LGHNA and CDR2 is YSLEER. Trimming stripped 4 bases from V and 0 bases from J, with 17 bases between. The CDR3 sequence is 17 residues long. The CDR3 region has the DNA TGCGCCAGCAGCCCCTACCCCGGGCGAACTAGCACAGATACGCAGTATTTT. Residues: CASSPYPGRTSTDTQYF.

The chain employs TRBV2 and TRBJ2-3, with D hard to call. Per germline, CDR1 SNHLY and CDR2 FYNNEI. This CDR3 has 14 residues. Trimming took 5 bases from V and 0 from J, leaving 9 bases between them. The CDR3 sequence: CASSPITSTDTQYF. In nucleotides, the CDR3 is TGTGCCAGCAGTCCGATCACTAGCACAGATACGCAGTATTTT.

This clonotype was seen at least ten times. The chain recombines TRBV7-9 with TRBJ2-1; D is perhaps TRBD1 (6 bases). CDR1 and CDR2 from the germline V gene are SEHNR and FQNEAQ (reference sequence). This CDR3 is 16 amino acids long. Trimming pared 6 bases from V and 0 bases from J, leaving 15 bases between. As DNA, the CDR3 is TGTGCCAGCAGTCACAGACCGGACAGCTCCTACAATGAGCAGTTCTTC. This gives the protein CASSHRPDSSYNEQFF.

This clonotype was seen more than once but under ten times. This chain links TRBV11-2 with TRBJ2-1, with 9 bases identical to TRBD2. The germline CDR1 and CDR2 sequences are SGHAT and FQNNGV. The V and J ends lost 5 bases and 8 bases, in that order; junction bases with no gene match: 10. The CDR3 spans 15 residues. The CDR3 nucleotides are TGTGCCAGCAGCGGTAGGGCTAGCGGGGTTGATGAGCAGTTCTTC. It encodes CASSGRASGVDEQFF.

This clonotype has a count of ten or more. The CDR3 is CASSTGEVTFF. Here the CDR3 DNA reads TGTGCCAGCAGTACAGGGGAGGTGACGTTCTTC. The genes are TRBV6-5 and TRBJ2-1; a possible D gene is TRBD1 (7 bases). Per germline, CDR1 MNHEY and CDR2 SVGAGI. The V gene lost 5 bases and the J gene lost 15 bases, with 14 bases spanning the gap. The CDR3 loop spans 11 amino acids.

The gene calls are TRBV5-1 and TRBJ2-3; 10 bases line up with TRBD1. With V trimmed by 0 bases and J by 5 bases, 3 bases remained unmatched. The germline CDR1 and CDR2 sequences are SGHRS and YFSETQ. This CDR3 contains 15 residues. The CDR3 protein is CASSLAGTGEDTQYF. In nucleotides, the CDR3 is TGCGCCAGCAGCTTGGCCGGGACAGGGGAAGATACGCAGTATTTT.

This clonotype was detected only a few times. The rearrangement joins TRBV27 to TRBJ2-7, with TRBD1 matching 8 bases. The V segment lost 3 bases and the J segment 2 bases; nucleotides outside the gene matches: 21. The V gene's germline CDR1 is MNHEY and CDR2 SMNVEV (reference sequence). This CDR3 spans 20 amino acids. In nucleotides, the CDR3 is TGTGCCAGCAGTTTTAAGGGGACCTATGGACAGGGACAATTCCCCTACGAGCAGTACGTC. It translates to CASSFKGTYGQGQFPYEQYV.

This clonotype appeared once. The chain uses TRBV20-1 and TRBJ1-1, with D unresolved. With 3 bases removed from V and 0 bases from J, the gap between germline ends came to 11 bases. CDR3 length: 14 amino acids. Germline V CDR1 and CDR2: DFQATT, SNEGSKA (reference sequence). CDR3 sequence reads: CSASQGFMNTEAFF. Here the CDR3 DNA reads TGCAGTGCTAGTCAAGGTTTTATGAACACTGAAGCTTTCTTT.

The chain combines TRBV6-2 or TRBV6-3 with TRBJ2-3; TRBD2 matches at 8 bases. Germline loops: CDR1 MNHEY, CDR2 SVGEGT. This CDR3 is 17 amino acids long. V was pared by 8 bases and J by 0 bases, with 13 bases of the junction left unmatched. CDR3 sequence reads: CASQDGGGTFSTDTQYF. The CDR3 DNA reads as TGTGCCAGCCAGGACGGCGGGGGGACTTTTAGCACAGATACGCAGTATTTT.

This clonotype has only one observation. The gene calls are TRBV10-3 and TRBJ2-5; a possible D gene is TRBD2 (5 bases). The CDR3 loop spans 18 amino acids. Germline assignment: CDR1 ENHRY and CDR2 SYGVKD. V shed 2 bases and J shed 4 bases, with 23 bases lying between them. DNA for the CDR3: TGTGCCATCAGTGAGACTATTTCTGTTATGGGAGCCTCAGAGACCCAGTACTTC. Protein: CAISETISVMGASETQYF.

This clonotype was detected a few times. The chain uses TRBV25-1 and TRBJ1-2, with 7 positions matching TRBD1. CDR3 length equals 14 residues. The germline V gene encodes CDR1 MGHDK and CDR2 SYGVNS. The J segment lost 1 base and the V segment lost 7 bases, leaving 6 bases of the junction unmatched. The chain's CDR3 is CASNRGRDNYGYTF. Here the CDR3 DNA reads TGTGCCAGCAACAGGGGCCGAGATAACTATGGCTACACCTTC.

This clonotype was observed a handful of times. The rearrangement uses TRBV7-3 and TRBJ1-6, with 8 bases fitting TRBD1. Losses at the gene ends were 3 bases for V and 7 bases for J; bases not matched to a gene: 5. Germline V lookup: CDR1 SGHTA, CDR2 FQGTGA. The CDR3 is 15 amino acids. The CDR3, as DNA: TGTGCCAGCAGCTTTTACAGGGGGACGAATTCACCCCTCCACTTT. Residues: CASSFYRGTNSPLHF.

J is TRBJ1-5 and V is TRBV20-1; TRBD1 might be the D (5 bases). Germline values: CDR1 DFQATT, CDR2 SNEGSKA (reference sequence). Trimming took 2 bases from V and 3 from J, leaving 11 bases between them. The CDR3 loop spans 14 amino acids. CDR3 DNA sequence: TGCAGTGCTAGATCAGGGATGGACAATCAGCCCCAGCATTTT. Translation: CSARSGMDNQPQHF.

V usage is TRBV7-2 and J usage is TRBJ1-2; no clear D gene. The CDR3 sequence is 14 residues long. The V gene's germline CDR1 is SGHTA and CDR2 FQGNSA. Trimming removed 0 bases from V and 3 bases from J, with 8 bases in between. The CDR3 DNA follows: TGTGCCAGCAGCTTAGCTGGCGCGTACTATGGCTACACCTTC. It encodes CASSLAGAYYGYTF.

This clonotype was counted at least ten times. The chain recombines TRBV12-3 or TRBV12-4 with TRBJ1-2, with 9 bases lining up with TRBD1. Trimming cost V 6 bases and J 4 bases; bases outside gene matches: 6. The CDR3 covers 14 residues. The CDR3 reads CASSPDRGSYGYTF. The CDR3, as DNA: TGTGCCAGCAGCCCGGACAGGGGAAGCTATGGCTACACCTTC.

This chain uses TRBV11-2 with TRBJ2-3, with 9 nucleotides matching TRBD2. J was trimmed by 5 bases and V by 4 bases; bases with no gene match: 4. This CDR3 has 14 amino acids. The germline CDR1 and CDR2 sequences are SGHAT and FQNNGV. For the CDR3, the DNA is TGTGCCAGCAGCTCGCGGGGGGGCCGAGATACGCAGTATTTT. Amino acid sequence: CASSSRGGRDTQYF.

The V gene is TRBV3-1, the J gene TRBJ2-7; 7 nucleotides agree with TRBD1. The CDR3 spans 15 residues. Germline lookup yields CDR1 LGHDT and CDR2 YNNKEL (reference sequence). Trimming removed 4 bases from V and 3 bases from J; junction bases left unmatched: 9. The CDR3 region has the DNA TGTGCCAGCAGCCCCCGGAGACAGGGACGCTACGAGCAGTACGTC. Residues: CASSPRRQGRYEQYV.

Turning to this clonotype: Mismatch with germline at one junction end may stem from a read error. This chain links TRBV28 with TRBJ2-2; D tentatively reads TRBD1 or TRBD2 (5 bases each). Per the germline V gene, CDR1 is MDHEN and CDR2 is SYDVKM. CDR3 length: 14 amino acids. CDR3 sequence (DNA): TGTGCCAGCATCTTTGGGACGAATACCGGGGAGCTGTTTTTT. Its translation is CASIFGTNTGELFF.

This clonotype was found a few times. The CDR3 region has the DNA TGTGCCATCAGTAAACAGGGGAGTGGGGAGACCCAGTACTTC. As protein: CAISKQGSGETQYF. The rearrangement joins TRBV10-3 to TRBJ2-5, with TRBD1 matching over 7 bases. This CDR3 contains 14 residues. Germline-derived CDR1 and CDR2 are ENHRY and SYGVKD. V lost 5 bases, J lost 5 bases, and 8 bases stayed unmatched.

This clonotype has a handful of counts. The genes are TRBV7-6 and TRBJ2-1, with D perhaps matching TRBD2 (6 bases). This CDR3 comprises 13 residues. Deletions cut 5 bases from V and 8 bases from J, with 13 bases between. Germline assignment: CDR1 SGHVS and CDR2 FNYEAQ. The CDR3 loop is CASSAGPGHEQFF. In DNA form, the CDR3 reads TGTGCCAGCAGCGCGGGACCAGGGCATGAGCAGTTCTTC.

The chain links TRBV7-8 to TRBJ2-7; D might be TRBD1 (6 bases). Trimming shortened V by 3 bases and J by 6 bases, and 15 bases separated the two germline ends. Per germline, CDR1 SGHVS and CDR2 FQNEAQ. The CDR3 is 14 residues long. The CDR3 sequence is CASSFAPRGGEQYV. CDR3 coding DNA: TGTGCCAGCAGCTTCGCTCCCCGAGGGGGCGAGCAGTACGTC.

This clonotype was seen a handful of times. The rearrangement joins TRBV6-2 or TRBV6-3 to TRBJ2-2, with TRBD1 identical over 9 bases. Germline V gene data show CDR1 as MNHEY and CDR2 as SVGEGT. CDR3 length: 14 amino acids. Germline trimming cut 8 bases from V and 8 bases from J; bases unmatched to any gene: 9. CDR3: CASLLQGASGELFF. The CDR3 DNA reads TGTGCCAGCCTTCTACAGGGGGCATCTGGGGAGCTGTTTTTT.

This clonotype was detected a few times. The rearrangement uses TRBV24-1 and TRBJ2-3; D is undetermined. CDR3 length: 14 amino acids. V was clipped by 7 bases and J by 1 base, with 11 bases between them. Germline V gene sequence: CDR1 KGHDR, CDR2 SFDVKD. The CDR3 DNA reads as TGTGCCACCAGCTTCGGGCAGGGCACAGATACGCAGTATTTT. It specifies CATSFGQGTDTQYF.

This clonotype was seen only a few times. V usage is TRBV20-1 and J usage is TRBJ1-6; D gene uncertain. CDR1 DFQATT and CDR2 SNEGSKA come from the germline V gene (reference sequence). Trimming removed 3 bases from V and 0 bases from J, with 9 bases in between. The CDR3 is made up of 15 amino acids. This CDR3 reads CSASYAFSYNSPLHF. In DNA form, the CDR3 reads TGCAGTGCTAGCTACGCCTTCTCCTATAATTCACCCCTCCACTTT.

This clonotype was found a few times. V gene TRBV4-3 combines with J gene TRBJ2-7; D is unresolved. This CDR3 contains 15 residues. Looked up from germline, CDR1 is LGHNA and CDR2 is YSLEER. V shed 0 bases and J shed 3 bases, with 12 bases lying between them. In nucleotides, the CDR3 is TGCGCCAGCAGCCAAGATAGGCAACAGATCTACGAGCAGTACTTC. Translating it yields CASSQDRQQIYEQYF.

The chain links TRBV20-1 to TRBJ2-7; no reliable D call. Trimming took 5 bases from V and 4 from J, leaving 21 bases between them. This CDR3 comprises 15 residues. Germline-derived CDR1 and CDR2 are DFQATT and SNEGSKA (reference sequence). The CDR3, as DNA: TGCAGTGCTGCCCTCCCCTCTCTTGGGTCGTACGAGCAGTACTTC. Translating it yields CSAALPSLGSYEQYF.

This clonotype was recorded a few times. The V gene is TRBV7-2, the J gene TRBJ2-1, with 8 bases lining up with TRBD2. The junction had 4 bases not matched to a gene; V was cut back by 3 bases and J by 3 bases. Germline V CDR1 and CDR2: SGHTA, FQGNSA. This CDR3 comprises 15 residues. CDR3 DNA: TGTGCCAGCAGCTTCCAAGCGGGGGTCTACAATGAGCAGTTCTTC. Translating gives CASSFQAGVYNEQFF.